Each of the 25 T cell receptor beta chains below was sequenced from the same sample in a study of tumor-infiltrating lymphocytes in primary liver carcinoma. Germline DNA was also extracted, with blood RNA taken from unsorted whole blood. From roughly 500 ng total RNA, TCR beta cDNA was generated with a primer in the constant region. What produced the TCR beta libraries was three nested multiplex PCR rounds using slightly modified ARM-PCR. With TRBV1-TRBV30 forward primers and a C-beta reverse primer, the first two PCR rounds were run for roughly 10 cycles each. TCRdb redid the calling of the multiplex PCR reads with MiXCR, one entry per CDR3 protein. The table shows approximately 310,000 distinct CDR3 sequences, with about 62% occurring only once. The source material was peripheral blood. All receptors come from a man between 40 and 49 years old with primary liver carcinoma and hepatitis B virus infection.

The V and J genes are TRBV14 and TRBJ1-5; D is ambiguous. Trimming took 4 bases from V and 4 from J, leaving 11 bases between them. CDR3 length: 14 residues. Germline CDR1 is SGHDN and CDR2 is FVKESK. CDR3 loop: CASSLRGNNQPQHF. CDR3 DNA: TGTGCCAGCAGCCTAAGAGGGAATAATCAGCCCCAGCATTTT. Filled out from reference TRBV14 and TRBJ1-5, the complete variable domain reads EAGVTQFPSHSVIEKGQTVTLRCDPISGHDNLYWYRRVMGKEIKFLLHFVKESKQDESGMPNNRFLAERTGGTYSTLKVQPAELEDSGVYFCASSLRGNNQPQHFGDGTRLSIL.

This clonotype was counted only a few times. The rearrangement links TRBV30 to TRBJ1-5; D gene unclear. Germline V lookup: CDR1 GTSNPN, CDR2 SVGIG (reference sequence). Trimming pared 2 bases from V and 3 bases from J, leaving 8 bases between. The CDR3 extends over 13 amino acids. The CDR3 DNA follows: TGTGCCTGGAGTACCGGGTACAATCAGCCCCAGCATTTT. As protein: CAWSTGYNQPQHF. The full variable domain, completed using reference TRBV30 and TRBJ1-5, is SQTIHQWPATLVQPVGSPLSLECTVEGTSNPNLYWYRQAAGRGLQLLFYSVGIGQISSEVPQNLSASRPQDRQFILSSKKLLLSDSGFYLCAWSTGYNQPQHFGDGTRLSIL.

As regards this clonotype: The junction departs from germline at one end; a sequencing error may be responsible. This sequence joins TRBV11-2 and TRBJ2-1; either TRBD1 or TRBD2 may fit D (5 bases each). Germline V lookup: CDR1 SGHAT, CDR2 FQNNGV. The CDR3 has 16 residues. The CDR3 reads CASSLGGWDSYNEHFF. The CDR3 DNA reads as TGTGCCAGCAGCTTAGGGGGGTGGGATTCCTACAATGAGCACTTCTTC. Looking up the rest from reference TRBV11-2 and TRBJ2-1 gives the full variable domain: EAGVAQSPRYKIIEKRQSVAFWCNPISGHATLYWYQQILGQGPKLLIQFQNNGVVDDSQLPKDRFSAERLKGVDSTLKIQPAKLEDSAVYLCASSLGGWDSYNEHFFGPGTRLTVL.

The rearrangement uses TRBV6-5 and TRBJ2-1; D is uncertain. The length of the CDR3 is 13 residues. CDR1 and CDR2 (germline): MNHEY, SVGAGI. V lost 6 bases to trimming and J lost 4 bases, with 10 bases between them. Written as DNA, the CDR3 is TGTGCCAGCAGCCGAGCGACGTACAATGAGCAGTTCTTC. As protein: CASSRATYNEQFF.

A remark on this clonotype: A much bigger clone sits one base away, suggesting this may be a read error. The chain links TRBV24-1 to TRBJ2-1; D possibly corresponds to TRBD1 (5 bases). Germline V gene data show CDR1 as KGHDR and CDR2 as SFDVKD. Trimming took 10 bases from V and 8 from J, leaving 11 bases between them. The CDR3 is 11 amino acids. CDR3 in amino acids: CATGQDDEQFF. Here the CDR3 DNA reads TGTGCCACGGGGCAGGATGATGAGCAGTTCTTC.

This clonotype was picked up a small number of times. V usage is TRBV5-4 and J usage is TRBJ1-1, with D maybe TRBD1 (5 bases). The CDR3 is made up of 15 amino acids. V shed 4 bases and J shed 6 bases, with 19 bases lying between them. The germline gives CDR1 SGHNT, CDR2 YYREEE (reference sequence). CDR3 coding DNA: TGTGCCAGCAGCCCTAGACTACTGGCGGGACCTGAAGCTTTCTTT. It specifies CASSPRLLAGPEAFF.

Worth noting for this clonotype: Without the conserved terminal phenylalanine or tryptophan, this CDR3 likely stems from a read error. The gene calls are TRBV12-3 or TRBV12-4 and TRBJ1-1; maybe TRBD1 (5 bases). This CDR3 contains 14 residues. V was cut by 7 bases and J by 4 bases, with 16 bases left in between. The CDR3 DNA follows: TGTGCCAGCACCTTAGGGGTGTCGGGCACTGAAGCTTTCTCT. Protein product: CASTLGVSGTEAFS.

This clonotype was observed a few times. The rearrangement uses TRBV5-1 and TRBJ1-4; a weak D match, TRBD1 (6 bases). V gave up 2 bases and J gave up 5 bases, with 10 bases separating them. The germline CDR1 and CDR2 sequences are SGHRS and YFSETQ. This CDR3 has 14 residues. CDR3 region: CASSLQGGNEKLFF. The CDR3 DNA reads TGCGCCAGCAGCTTACAGGGCGGCAATGAAAAACTGTTTTTT.

About this clonotype itself: A much larger clone is a single base away; this may be a read error. The chain is built from TRBV6-2 or TRBV6-3 and TRBJ2-1; TRBD2 matches 7 bases. The V gene's germline CDR1 is MNHEY and CDR2 SVGEGT. The CDR3 consists of 18 residues. The chain's CDR3 is CANSYSMFASGRNNEQFF. The CDR3 bases are TGTGCCAACAGTTACTCGATGTTTGCTAGCGGTAGGAACAATGAGCAGTTCTTC.

This clonotype was counted a single time. A read error may explain this, as a much larger clone is one base away. The chain carries TRBV14 and TRBJ2-5; D may be TRBD2 (7 bases). V was clipped by 5 bases and J by 4 bases, with 17 bases between them. This CDR3 spans 15 amino acids. Germline V lookup: CDR1 SGHDN, CDR2 FVKESK. The CDR3 loop is CASSSWTRGGETQYF. CDR3 coding DNA: TGTGCCAGCAGCTCTTGGACTAGAGGGGGAGAGACCCAGTACTTC.

This clonotype was picked up one time. Given the absence of the conserved phenylalanine or tryptophan at the CDR3 end, a read error is likely. This chain links TRBV11-1 with TRBJ2-7, with TRBD1 identical over 10 bases. There are 14 residues in the CDR3. Per the germline V gene, CDR1 is SGHAT and CDR2 is FQDESV (reference sequence). DNA for the CDR3: TGTGTCAGCAGCACCGGGACAGGGGTATACGAGCAGTACTCC. As protein: CVSSTGTGVYEQYS.

Details on this clonotype: The junction shows a germline mismatch at one end, possibly a read error. V is TRBV11-1 and J is TRBJ2-1, with TRBD2 as a possible D gene (5 bases). This CDR3 contains 14 residues. Germline values: CDR1 SGHAT, CDR2 FQDESV (reference sequence). In DNA form, the CDR3 reads TGTTCCAGCAACTTAGGCTCAGCGGACAATGAGCAGTTCTTC. Protein sequence: CSSNLGSADNEQFF.

As for this clonotype: Germline is not matched at one junction end, which may reflect a read error. V gene TRBV6-6 combines with J gene TRBJ1-1; 7 nucleotides align to TRBD1. This CDR3 contains 15 residues. Germline V gene data show CDR1 as MNHNY and CDR2 as SVGAGI (reference sequence). The CDR3 sequence: CANILRQGRDTEAFF. The CDR3 DNA reads TGTGCCAACATCTTGCGACAGGGACGGGACACTGAGGCTTTCTTT.

With regard to this clonotype: A read error may be the cause here, since a much bigger clone is one base away. The chain carries TRBV7-9 and TRBJ2-3, with TRBD1 as a possible D gene (5 bases). The CDR3 consists of 15 residues. Germline V gene data show CDR1 as SEHNR and CDR2 as FQNEAQ (reference sequence). The CDR3: CAGSSTKGVPDTQYF. The DNA of the CDR3 is TGTGCCGGCAGTTCTACGAAAGGGGTCCCAGATACGCAGTATTTT.

Turning to this clonotype: At one of its ends the junction is not consistent with the germline gene, which may arise from a read error. The chain is built from TRBV10-2 and TRBJ1-2, with 7 bases fitting TRBD1. The germline CDR1 and CDR2 sequences are WSHSY and SAAADI. There are 11 residues in the CDR3. CDR3 loop: CVSRQGNGYIF. The CDR3 DNA is TGCGTCAGCAGACAGGGAAATGGCTACATCTTC.

The chain recombines TRBV10-3 with TRBJ2-7; 10 bases fit TRBD1. The germline V gene encodes CDR1 ENHRY and CDR2 SYGVKD. The CDR3 spans 15 residues. In DNA, the CDR3 is TGTGCGTCCCTCGTCGGGACAGGGGAGTCCTACGAGCAGTACTTC. Translation gives CASLVGTGESYEQYF.

This clonotype was picked up many times. This sequence joins TRBV6-6 and TRBJ1-1, with 9 bases that match TRBD1. The V segment lost 4 bases and the J segment 5 bases; nucleotides outside the gene matches: 2. Germline CDR1 reads MNHNY; CDR2 reads SVGAGI (reference sequence). The CDR3 loop spans 13 amino acids. The chain's CDR3 is CASSWTGETEAFF. The CDR3 DNA follows: TGTGCCAGCAGTTGGACAGGGGAGACTGAAGCTTTCTTT.

About this clonotype: The germline gene is not matched at one end of the junction; a read error may be the cause. The J gene is TRBJ1-1, the V gene TRBV30; D uncertain. This CDR3 comprises 12 residues. Germline values: CDR1 GTSNPN, CDR2 SVGIG (reference sequence). Here the CDR3 reads CACSRPNSEAFF. Here the CDR3 DNA reads TGTGCCTGCAGTCGGCCGAACTCTGAAGCTTTCTTT.

In regard to this clonotype: A read error may explain this, as a much larger clone is one base away. The chain couples TRBV6-2 or TRBV6-3 to TRBJ2-7; a weak D match, TRBD2 (6 bases). With 2 bases removed from V and 5 bases from J, the gap between germline ends came to 16 bases. CDR1 MNHEY and CDR2 SVGEGT come from the germline V gene. The CDR3 extends over 15 amino acids. In nucleotides, the CDR3 is TGTGCCAGCAGTTACGGCCCTAGCGAGGCTAACGAGCAGTACTTC. Encoded protein: CASSYGPSEANEQYF.

This CDR3 is CASSFLRGLNEQYF. CDR3 coding DNA: TGTGCCAGCAGCTTTTTAAGGGGGCTAAACGAGCAGTACTTC. The chain has TRBV11-2 and TRBJ2-7; 7 positions agree with TRBD1. CDR1 SGHAT and CDR2 FQNNGV come from the germline V gene. The V segment lost 3 bases and the J segment 5 bases; nucleotides outside the gene matches: 7. This CDR3 region has 14 residues.

The chain links TRBV7-9 to TRBJ2-5; 12 bases line up with TRBD2. V dropped 7 bases and J dropped 5; count of bases not matched to a gene: 8. Germline lookup yields CDR1 SEHNR and CDR2 FQNEAQ (reference sequence). This CDR3 spans 15 amino acids. DNA of the CDR3: TGTGCCAGCATCAGGACTAGCGGGGCGGGGGAGACCCAGTACTTC. It translates to CASIRTSGAGETQYF.

This clonotype was seen ten or more times. The gene calls are TRBV4-2 and TRBJ2-7; perhaps TRBD1 as D (6 bases). Germline V CDR1 and CDR2: LGHNA, YNFKEQ. V lost 0 bases to trimming and J lost 0 bases, with 9 bases between them. The CDR3 extends over 15 amino acids. The CDR3 is CASSQETGTSYEQYF. The CDR3 DNA sequence: TGTGCCAGCAGCCAAGAGACAGGAACCTCCTACGAGCAGTACTTC.

A note on this clonotype: Because the CDR3 is missing its conserved closing phenylalanine or tryptophan, this is likely a read error. This CDR3 reads CASSLQDFPYEQYI. The CDR3 region has the DNA TGTGCCAGCAGCTTGCAGGACTTTCCCTACGAGCAGTACATC. The gene calls are TRBV5-4 and TRBJ2-7, with D possibly TRBD2 on 5 matching bases. V was trimmed by 1 base and J by 2 bases, leaving 10 bases between them. Per germline, CDR1 SGHNT and CDR2 YYREEE (reference sequence). The CDR3 totals 14 residues.

Points on this clonotype: The conserved closing phenylalanine or tryptophan is absent in this CDR3, likely reflecting a read error. The DNA is left out, because the CDR3 cannot be placed on it with certainty; the CDR3 is given as TCRdb lists it. The V gene is TRBV6-1, the J gene TRBJ2-7; the D segment call TRBD2 is taken from the table without a DNA check. CDR1 MNHNS and CDR2 SASEGT come from the germline V gene. The CDR3 numbers 18 amino acids, ends counted. The CDR3 loop reads CASSEARGPAGTRYERYL.

This chain joins TRBV7-9 and TRBJ2-7; possibly TRBD1 or TRBD2 for D (5 bases each). CDR3 length: 15 amino acids. Trimming removed 1 base at V and 3 bases at J, with 13 bases between. Germline lookup yields CDR1 SEHNR and CDR2 FQNEAQ (reference sequence). CDR3 bases: TGTGCCAGCAGCTTAGGGGGGATGTCCAACTACGAGCAGTACTTC. Translated, it gives CASSLGGMSNYEQYF.